Included here is one TCR beta chain sequence, with context. This sample was taken from a study of blood T cell repertoires in COVID-19. Looking at the study overall: The samples span acute and convalescent COVID-19 from the United States, Italy and Spain.

The age range of participants was about 18 to 90 years, with residence in roughly 25 US areas. Clinical histories supplied by participants themselves formed the basis of cohort assignment. Data came from immunoSEQ multiplex PCR; TCRdb stores just in-frame clones and leaves some out. Here the sample spans approximately 400,000 clones, roughly nine tenths being singletons. The V gene's germline CDR1 is SNHLY and CDR2 FYNNEI. V lost 7 bases, J lost 2 bases, and 14 bases stayed unmatched. This CDR3 region has 18 residues. This sequence originates from a middle-aged woman who had been exposed to COVID-19. The sequenced sample consisted of PBMCs or T cells enriched from blood (not recorded which). The chain joins TRBV2 to TRBJ2-3; 11 bases are shared with TRBD2. CDR3 loop: CASNFPLAGGHNTDTQYF. Written as DNA, the CDR3 is TGTGCCAGCAATTTTCCCCTAGCGGGAGGCCACAACACAGATACGCAGTATTTT.